This record looks at one TCR beta chain sequence and its context. The antigen remains undetermined. The data belong to a study of shared clonotypes between healthy human individuals. Study-wide results and caveats: Naive subsets typically showed greater estimated richness than memory subsets.

CDR3 length: 13 amino acids. With 5 bases removed from V and 1 base from J, the gap between germline ends came to 8 bases. Germline CDR1 MRHNA, CDR2 SNTAGT. The assay ran at deep level. For each subset, genomic DNA was distributed in equal portions over several immunoSEQ plates. Sequencing used immunoSEQ multiplex PCR; TCRdb keeps in-frame clones, though not all of them. The sample shows about 2.1 million clones, approximately 94% of them seen only once. Positive CCR7 selection of CD45RO-negative cells yielded the naive CD8 cells, and terminally differentiated effector memory CD45RA+ cells were excluded.

The gene calls are TRBV6-4 and TRBJ1-1, with no clear D. The sequencing sample was made of naive CD8+ T cells from PBMCs. The origin of this receptor is a man aged 18 to 30 in good health. Some clones in this sample may be carry-over from other donors' samples. CDR3 region: CASSIKANTEAFF. CDR3 bases: TGTGCCAGCAGTATAAAGGCGAACACTGAAGCTTTCTTT.